These 18 T cell receptor beta chains originate from one sample sequenced in a study of identical twins. TCRdb independently ran MiXCR on the 5' RACE reads; one entry per CDR3 protein. Of roughly 700,000 distinct CDR3 sequences detected, 8.6% appear once; the ten largest clones hold 0.98%. These sequences were also reported in another study, on yellow fever vaccine responses in identical twins.

Specimen: PBMCs. The origin of the receptors is a woman under 30 in good health.

This clonotype showed up many times. The chain uses TRBV7-8 and TRBJ2-1; 8 positions match TRBD2. CDR1 and CDR2 (germline): SGHVS, FQNEAQ. This CDR3 is 16 amino acids long. Trimming removed 1 base from V and 3 bases from J; junction bases left unmatched: 5. The CDR3 nucleotides read TGTGCCAGCAGCTTAGAGAGGGCGGGGGGCTACAATGAGCAGTTCTTC. This encodes CASSLERAGGYNEQFF.

This clonotype has a count of ten or more. The chain links TRBV20-1 to TRBJ2-7; 7 bases line up with TRBD2. Looked up from germline, CDR1 is DFQATT and CDR2 is SNEGSKA (reference sequence). The CDR3 has 14 residues. CDR3 region: CSRRSAGDNYEQYF. CDR3 in DNA: TGCAGCAGAAGGTCGGCGGGAGATAACTACGAGCAGTACTTC.

This clonotype has only a few counts. V and J are TRBV7-2 and TRBJ1-5; D not resolved. Germline loops: CDR1 SGHTA, CDR2 FQGNSA. V lost 1 base and J lost 9, with 10 bases in between. The CDR3 is 13 amino acids. CDR3 DNA: TGTGCCAGCAGCTTAGATAAGGGTCGGCCCCAGCATTTT. Translated: CASSLDKGRPQHF.

The chain carries TRBV10-3 and TRBJ2-3; TRBD2 agrees at 9 bases. In germline, CDR1 is ENHRY, CDR2 SYGVKD. After removal of 0 bases from V and 1 base from J, the junction contained 2 bases not matched to a gene. The CDR3 is 16 amino acids. CDR3 region: CAISESRTSGTDTQYF. CDR3 nucleotide sequence: TGTGCCATCAGTGAGTCTAGGACTAGCGGCACAGATACGCAGTATTTT.

In its sample, this clonotype was seen many times. This chain joins TRBV7-2 and TRBJ2-1, with unresolved D. Trimming removed 3 bases at V and 2 bases at J, with 8 bases between. Germline CDR1 SGHTA, CDR2 FQGNSA. The CDR3 covers 14 residues. CDR3 coding DNA: TGTGCCAGCAGCTTCGCTGGGACCTACAATGAGCAGTTCTTC. This codes for CASSFAGTYNEQFF.

This clonotype has only a few counts. The J gene is TRBJ2-7, the V gene TRBV30, with D maybe TRBD2 (5 bases). This CDR3 comprises 13 residues. The germline gives CDR1 GTSNPN, CDR2 SVGIG (reference sequence). Between the trimmed V and J ends, which lost 1 base and 0 bases, there was a span of 7 bases. The DNA for the CDR3 is TGTGCCTGGAGTGACGGGGACTCCTACGAGCAGTACTTC. Encoded protein: CAWSDGDSYEQYF.

There are a few counts of this clonotype. The chain couples TRBV12-5 to TRBJ2-3, with 8 positions matching TRBD2. The V segment lost 7 bases and the J segment 4 bases; nucleotides outside the gene matches: 13. CDR1 is LGHNT, CDR2 FRNRAP, per germline. The CDR3 length is 16 residues. The chain's CDR3 is CASAPGRLAGSDTQYF. The CDR3 DNA is TGTGCTAGTGCCCCGGGGAGGCTAGCGGGTTCAGATACGCAGTATTTT. Full variable domain (outside the CDR3, taken from reference TRBV12-5 and TRBJ2-3): DARVTQTPRHKVTEMGQEVTMRCQPILGHNTVFWYRQTMMQGLELLAYFRNRAPLDDSGMPKDRFSAEMPDATLATLKIQPSEPRDSAVYFCASAPGRLAGSDTQYFGPGTRLTVL.

This clonotype came up a few times. The V call is TRBV15, the J call TRBJ2-2; possible D gene TRBD1, 6 bases. Germline V gives CDR1 LNHNV, CDR2 YYDKDF (reference sequence). Trimming shortened V by 5 bases and J by 3 bases, and 13 bases separated the two germline ends. The CDR3 covers 15 residues. DNA for the CDR3: TGTGCCACCAGCTTTGGACAGCTTCACACCGGGGAGCTGTTTTTT. Translated, it gives CATSFGQLHTGELFF.

This clonotype was counted between two and nine times. The chain has TRBV28 and TRBJ2-3; no reliable D call. There are 13 residues in the CDR3. Germline V CDR1 and CDR2: MDHEN, SYDVKM. Trimming cost V 8 bases and J 0 bases, with 9 bases left between them. Written as DNA, the CDR3 is TGTGCCAGCGCTCGACCTAGCACAGATACGCAGTATTTT. Translated: CASARPSTDTQYF.

V gene TRBV20-1 combines with J gene TRBJ2-1, with D tentatively TRBD1 or TRBD2 (5 bases each). Germline CDR1 DFQATT, CDR2 SNEGSKA (reference sequence). V was shortened by 3 bases and J by 8 bases, with 26 bases between the two germline ends. The CDR3 consists of 17 residues. CDR3 protein: CSARSTGTRALEDEQFF. In nucleotides, the CDR3 is TGCAGTGCTAGGTCAACCGGGACGCGGGCTTTGGAAGATGAGCAGTTCTTC.

This clonotype has more than one count but fewer than ten. The V and J genes are TRBV24-1 and TRBJ2-2; possibly TRBD1 for D (5 bases). The CDR3 extends over 15 amino acids. CDR1 KGHDR and CDR2 SFDVKD come from the germline V gene. Deletions cut 4 bases from V and 4 bases from J, with 12 bases between. The CDR3, as DNA: TGTGCCACCAGTGACGCAGGGTTGGGCACCGGGGAGCTGTTTTTT. Protein: CATSDAGLGTGELFF.

This clonotype was found many times. V usage is TRBV20-1 and J usage is TRBJ2-5; a weak D match, TRBD2 (6 bases). CDR3 length: 15 residues. Germline CDR1 DFQATT, CDR2 SNEGSKA (reference sequence). Deletions cut 6 bases from V and 2 bases from J, with 19 bases between. For the CDR3, the DNA is TGCAGTGCCAACGAGATAGGGAGGAGTCAAGAGACCCAGTACTTC. Translated, it gives CSANEIGRSQETQYF.

This clonotype was recorded a few times. The V call is TRBV5-4, the J call TRBJ2-5; possibly TRBD1 for D (6 bases). The CDR3 sequence is 16 residues long. V lost 0 bases to trimming and J lost 0 bases, with 12 bases between them. The germline V gene has CDR1 SGHNT and CDR2 YYREEE (reference sequence). The CDR3 nucleotides read TGTGCCAGCAGCTTGGCGGGGACACCGTACCAAGAGACCCAGTACTTC. Protein: CASSLAGTPYQETQYF.

There are a few counts of this clonotype. This rearrangement joins TRBV6-1 to TRBJ1-5; D unclear. CDR1 is MNHNS, CDR2 SASEGT, per germline. The CDR3 extends over 13 amino acids. CDR3 sequence reads: CGSTAGLGQPQHF. In DNA, the CDR3 is TGTGGGAGCACGGCGGGTCTGGGCCAGCCCCAGCATTTT.

The CDR3 region is CASSLVTQGGTDTQYF. DNA of the CDR3: TGTGCCAGCAGCTTGGTCACGCAGGGTGGTACAGATACGCAGTATTTT. The chain links TRBV5-6 to TRBJ2-3, with a possible D match to TRBD1 (5 bases). This CDR3 is 16 amino acids long. Germline V CDR1 and CDR2: SGHDT, YYEEEE. The V end was cut by 0 bases, the J end by 3 bases, with 14 bases between.

This clonotype showed up many times. CDR3 amino acids: CSVSADTQYF. The CDR3, as DNA: TGTTCGGTTTCGGCAGATACGCAGTATTTT. The V call is TRBV7-9, the J call TRBJ2-3; D uncertain. The germline gives CDR1 SEHNR, CDR2 FQNEAQ (reference sequence). The CDR3 has 10 amino acids. The whole variable domain, remainder taken from reference TRBV7-9 and TRBJ2-3, is DTGVSQNPRHKITKRGQNVTFRCDPISEHNRLYWYRQTLGQGPEFLTYFQNEAQLEKSRLLSDRFSAERPKGSFSTLEIQRTEQGDSAMYLCSVSADTQYFGPGTRLTVL.

This clonotype has just a few counts. This chain connects TRBV5-5 to TRBJ2-6; the D gene is possibly TRBD2 (6 bases). Germline assignment: CDR1 SGHKS and CDR2 YYEKEE (reference sequence). The CDR3 has 16 amino acids. V was shortened by 1 base and J by 2 bases, with 10 bases between the two germline ends. This chain's CDR3 is CASSLLGGAGANVLTF. CDR3 bases: TGTGCCAGCAGCTTGTTAGGCGGGGCTGGGGCCAACGTCCTGACTTTC. The variable domain in full, completed from reference TRBV5-5 and TRBJ2-6, reads DAGVTQSPTHLIKTRGQQVTLRCSPISGHKSVSWYQQVLGQGPQFIFQYYEKEERGRGNFPDRFSARQFPNYSSELNVNALLLGDSALYLCASSLLGGAGANVLTFGAGSRLTVL.

A few counts support this clonotype. The genes are TRBV4-2 and TRBJ2-7, with 8 bases lining up with TRBD2. Germline assignment: CDR1 LGHNA and CDR2 YNFKEQ. The V gene end was trimmed by 2 bases and the J gene end by 5 bases; junction bases not matched to a gene: 5. This CDR3 has 14 residues. The CDR3 nucleotides read TGTGCCAGCAGCCAAACCGGACTAGCCAACGAGCAGTACTTC. Translated, it gives CASSQTGLANEQYF.